This T cell receptor (beta chain) comes out of a study (dated by TCRdb to about 2013). V sheds 1 base and J sheds 7 bases, leaving 13 bases between their ends. The germline V gene yields SGHTA for CDR1 and FQGTGA for CDR2. The CDR3 holds 14 amino acids from the cysteine to the phenylalanine. Just CDR3 DNA is preserved here, 42 bases in frame from base 1. TCRdb names Illumina Genome Analyzer IIx as the instrument used. Using fastp at Q25 and MiXCR, TCRdb reprocessed the public reads and kept productive beta chains. When rows share a CDR3 protein, they turn into one entry using the most common DNA and genes. For this sample there are about 15,000 distinct CDR3 sequences; 30% to 45% appear just once. The top ten clonotypes cover roughly 15% of the sample. In its sample, this clonotype was seen many times. What antigen it recognizes has not been identified. Base-call qualities are not available, and no considerably larger clone is one nucleotide away.

The clonotype was recovered from a human donor. Rearrangement joined TRBV7-3 to TRBJ1-1; matching of 5 bases hints at TRBD1 as the D gene. Sequencing was done on a sample of blood. This receptor has the CDR3 CASSLRGKTDEAFF. Read as DNA, the sequence is TGTGCCAGCAGCTTAAGGGGGAAGACAGATGAAGCTTTCTTT. The full variable domain, with segments outside the CDR3 supplied by the reference TRBV7-3 and TRBJ1-1 proteins, appears as GAGVSQTPSNKVTEKGKYVELRCDPISGHTALYWYRQSLGQGPEFLIYFQGTGAADDSGLPNDRFFAVRPEGSVSTLKIQRTERGDSAVYLCASSLRGKTDEAFFGQGTRLTVV.